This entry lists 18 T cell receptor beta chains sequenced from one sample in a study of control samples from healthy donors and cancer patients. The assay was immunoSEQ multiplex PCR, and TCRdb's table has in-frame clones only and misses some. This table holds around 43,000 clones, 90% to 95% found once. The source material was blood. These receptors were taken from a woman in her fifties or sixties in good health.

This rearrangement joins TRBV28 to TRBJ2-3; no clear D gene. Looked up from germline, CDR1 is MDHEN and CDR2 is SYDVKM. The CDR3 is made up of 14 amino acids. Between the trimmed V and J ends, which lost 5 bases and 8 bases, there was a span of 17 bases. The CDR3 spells CASSRIRPPATQYF. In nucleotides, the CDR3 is TGTGCCAGCAGTAGAATCCGACCCCCAGCTACGCAGTATTTT.

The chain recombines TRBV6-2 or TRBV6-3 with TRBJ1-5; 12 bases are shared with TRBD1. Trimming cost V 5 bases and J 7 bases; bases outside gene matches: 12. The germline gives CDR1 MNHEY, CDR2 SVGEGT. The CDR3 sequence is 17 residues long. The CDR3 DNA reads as TGTGCCAGCAGTCCAATTCCGGGACAGGGGGCTCAACAGCCCCAGCATTTT. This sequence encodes CASSPIPGQGAQQPQHF.

The DNA for the CDR3 is TGTGCCAGCAGGGACAGGGGGCTATCCTACAATGAGCAGTTCTTC. Its protein is CASRDRGLSYNEQFF. This rearrangement joins TRBV2 to TRBJ2-1; 11 bases align to TRBD1. Trimming at V came to 6 bases and at J to 1 base, leaving 2 bases not matched to a gene. The CDR3 extends over 15 amino acids. Looked up from germline, CDR1 is SNHLY and CDR2 is FYNNEI.

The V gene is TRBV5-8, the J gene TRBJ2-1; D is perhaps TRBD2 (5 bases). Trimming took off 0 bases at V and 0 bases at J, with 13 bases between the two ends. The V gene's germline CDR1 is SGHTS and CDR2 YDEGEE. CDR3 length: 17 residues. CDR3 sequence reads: CASSLVVGKSSYNEQFF. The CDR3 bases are TGTGCCAGCAGCTTGGTTGTCGGGAAGAGCTCCTACAATGAGCAGTTCTTC.

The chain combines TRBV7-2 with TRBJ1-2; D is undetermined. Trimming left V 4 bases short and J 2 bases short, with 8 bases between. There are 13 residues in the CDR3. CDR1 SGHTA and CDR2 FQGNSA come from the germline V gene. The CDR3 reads CASSSRRNYGYTF. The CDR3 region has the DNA TGTGCCAGCAGCTCCCGACGGAACTATGGCTACACCTTC.

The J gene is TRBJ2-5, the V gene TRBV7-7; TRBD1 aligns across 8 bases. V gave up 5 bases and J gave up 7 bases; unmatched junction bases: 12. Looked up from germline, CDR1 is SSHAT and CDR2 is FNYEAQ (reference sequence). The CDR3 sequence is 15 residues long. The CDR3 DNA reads TGTGCCAGCAGCCCCGGGACAGGCGGAGGTGGGACCCAGTACTTC. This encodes CASSPGTGGGGTQYF.

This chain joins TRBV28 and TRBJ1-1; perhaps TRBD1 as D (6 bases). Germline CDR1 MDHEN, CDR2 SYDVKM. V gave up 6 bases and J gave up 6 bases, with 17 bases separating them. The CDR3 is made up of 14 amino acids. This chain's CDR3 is CASRRGGPGPEAFF. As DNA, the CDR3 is TGTGCCAGCAGAAGGGGGGGACCGGGACCTGAAGCTTTCTTT.

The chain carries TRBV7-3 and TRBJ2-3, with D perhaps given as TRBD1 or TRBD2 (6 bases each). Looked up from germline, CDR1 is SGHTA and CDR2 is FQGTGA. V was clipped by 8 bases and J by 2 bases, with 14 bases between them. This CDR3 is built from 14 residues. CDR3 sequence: CASQRGLHTDTQYF. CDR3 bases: TGTGCCAGCCAACGGGGGCTACACACAGATACGCAGTATTTT.

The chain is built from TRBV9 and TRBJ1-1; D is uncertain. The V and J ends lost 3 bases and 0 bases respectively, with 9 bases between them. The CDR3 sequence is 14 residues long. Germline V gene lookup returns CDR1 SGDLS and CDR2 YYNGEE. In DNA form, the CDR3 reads TGTGCCAGCAGCGGGCAGGCCATGAACACTGAAGCTTTCTTT. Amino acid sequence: CASSGQAMNTEAFF.

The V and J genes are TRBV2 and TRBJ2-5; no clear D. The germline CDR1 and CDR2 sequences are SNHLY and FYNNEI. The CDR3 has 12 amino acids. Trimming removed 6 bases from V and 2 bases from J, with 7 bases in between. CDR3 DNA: TGTGCCAGCAGGGACGGACAAGAGACCCAGTACTTC. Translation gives CASRDGQETQYF.

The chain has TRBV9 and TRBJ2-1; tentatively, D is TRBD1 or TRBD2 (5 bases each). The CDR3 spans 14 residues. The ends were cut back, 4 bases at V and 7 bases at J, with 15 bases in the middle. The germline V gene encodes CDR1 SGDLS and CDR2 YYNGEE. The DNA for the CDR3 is TGTGCCAGCAGCCGCCGAGGGGCCGTGAATGAGCAGTTCTTC. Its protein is CASSRRGAVNEQFF.

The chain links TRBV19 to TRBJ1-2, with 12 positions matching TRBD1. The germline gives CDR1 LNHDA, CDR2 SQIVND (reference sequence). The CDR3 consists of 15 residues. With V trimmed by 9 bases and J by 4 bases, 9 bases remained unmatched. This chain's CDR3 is CASRDRGRAGYGYTF. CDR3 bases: TGTGCCAGCCGGGACAGGGGGCGCGCAGGCTATGGCTACACCTTC.

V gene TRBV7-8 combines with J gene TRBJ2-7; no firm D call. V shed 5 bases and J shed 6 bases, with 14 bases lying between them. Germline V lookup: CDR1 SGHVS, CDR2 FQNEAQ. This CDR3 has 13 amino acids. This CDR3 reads CASSALPGFEQYF. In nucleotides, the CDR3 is TGTGCCAGCAGCGCATTACCAGGCTTCGAGCAGTACTTC.

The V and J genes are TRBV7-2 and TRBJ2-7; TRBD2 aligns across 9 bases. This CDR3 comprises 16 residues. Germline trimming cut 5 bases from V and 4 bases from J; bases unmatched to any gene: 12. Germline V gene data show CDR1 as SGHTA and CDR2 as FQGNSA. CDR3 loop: CASSTEAAGGGYEQYF. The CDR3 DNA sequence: TGTGCCAGCAGCACGGAAGCAGCGGGGGGCGGGTACGAGCAGTACTTC.

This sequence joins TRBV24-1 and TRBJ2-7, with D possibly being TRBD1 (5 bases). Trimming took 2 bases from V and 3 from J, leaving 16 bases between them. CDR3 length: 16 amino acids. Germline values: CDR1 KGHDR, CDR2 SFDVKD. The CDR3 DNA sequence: TGTGCCACCAGTGATTCCACAGGACACCGCCTCTACGAGCAGTACTTC. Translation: CATSDSTGHRLYEQYF.

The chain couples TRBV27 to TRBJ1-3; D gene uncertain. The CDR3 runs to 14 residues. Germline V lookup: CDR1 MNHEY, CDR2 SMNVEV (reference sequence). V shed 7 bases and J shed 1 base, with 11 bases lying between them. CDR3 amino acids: CASTRLGSGNTIYF. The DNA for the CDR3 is TGTGCCAGCACTAGATTAGGATCTGGAAACACCATATATTTT.

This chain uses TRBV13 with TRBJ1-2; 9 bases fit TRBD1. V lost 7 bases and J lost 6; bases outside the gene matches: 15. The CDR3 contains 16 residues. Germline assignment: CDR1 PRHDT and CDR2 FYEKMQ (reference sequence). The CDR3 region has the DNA TGTGCCAGCACCACCAAAACAGGGGGCGGCTCCCATGGCTACACCTTC. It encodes CASTTKTGGGSHGYTF.

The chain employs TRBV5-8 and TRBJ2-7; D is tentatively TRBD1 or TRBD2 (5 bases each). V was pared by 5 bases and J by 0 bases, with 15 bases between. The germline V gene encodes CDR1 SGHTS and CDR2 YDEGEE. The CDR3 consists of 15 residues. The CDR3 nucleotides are TGTGCCAGCAGGGTACTCACGGGGCACTCCTACGAGCAGTACTTC. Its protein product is CASRVLTGHSYEQYF.